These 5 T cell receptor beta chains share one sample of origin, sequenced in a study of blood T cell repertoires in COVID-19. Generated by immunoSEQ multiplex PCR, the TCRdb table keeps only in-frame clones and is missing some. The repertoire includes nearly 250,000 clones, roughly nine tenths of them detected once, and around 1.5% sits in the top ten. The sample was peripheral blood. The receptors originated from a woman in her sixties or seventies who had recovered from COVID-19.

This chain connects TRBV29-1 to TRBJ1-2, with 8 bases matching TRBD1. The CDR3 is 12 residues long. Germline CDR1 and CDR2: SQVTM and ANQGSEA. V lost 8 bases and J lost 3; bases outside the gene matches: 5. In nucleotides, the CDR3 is TGCAGCCTTACACAGGGGGACTATGGCTACACCTTC. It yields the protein CSLTQGDYGYTF. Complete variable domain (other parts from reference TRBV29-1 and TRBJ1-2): SAVISQKPSRDICQRGTSLTIQCQVDSQVTMMFWYRQQPGQSLTLIATANQGSEATYESGFVIDKFPISRPNLTFSTLTVSNMSPEDSSIYLCSLTQGDYGYTFGSGTRLTVV.

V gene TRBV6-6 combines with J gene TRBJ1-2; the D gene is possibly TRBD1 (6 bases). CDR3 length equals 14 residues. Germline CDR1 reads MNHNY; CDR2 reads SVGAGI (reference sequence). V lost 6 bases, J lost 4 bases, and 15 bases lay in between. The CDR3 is CASSALGGAYGYTF. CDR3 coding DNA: TGTGCCAGCAGCGCATTAGGGGGTGCCTATGGCTACACCTTC.

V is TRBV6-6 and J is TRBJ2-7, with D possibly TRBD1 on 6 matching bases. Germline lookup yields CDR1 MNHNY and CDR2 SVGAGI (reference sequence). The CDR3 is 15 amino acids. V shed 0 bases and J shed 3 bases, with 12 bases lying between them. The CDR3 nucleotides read TGTGCCAGCAGTTACTCGGCCAGGGGATTCTACGAGCAGTACTTC. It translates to CASSYSARGFYEQYF.

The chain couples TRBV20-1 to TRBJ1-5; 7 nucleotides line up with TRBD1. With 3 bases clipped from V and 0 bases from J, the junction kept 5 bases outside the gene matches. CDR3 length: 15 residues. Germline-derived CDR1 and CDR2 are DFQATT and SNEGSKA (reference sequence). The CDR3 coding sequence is TGCAGTGCTAGTGGGACAGCCTATAGCAATCAGCCCCAGCATTTT. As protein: CSASGTAYSNQPQHF.

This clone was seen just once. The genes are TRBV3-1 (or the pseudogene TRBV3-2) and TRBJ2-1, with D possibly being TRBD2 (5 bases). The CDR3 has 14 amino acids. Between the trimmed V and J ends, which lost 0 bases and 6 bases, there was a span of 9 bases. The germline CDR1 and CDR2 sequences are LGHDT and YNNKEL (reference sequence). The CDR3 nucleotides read TGTGCCAGCAGCCAAGATCTAGAGGGCAATGAGCAGTTCTTC. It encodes CASSQDLEGNEQFF.